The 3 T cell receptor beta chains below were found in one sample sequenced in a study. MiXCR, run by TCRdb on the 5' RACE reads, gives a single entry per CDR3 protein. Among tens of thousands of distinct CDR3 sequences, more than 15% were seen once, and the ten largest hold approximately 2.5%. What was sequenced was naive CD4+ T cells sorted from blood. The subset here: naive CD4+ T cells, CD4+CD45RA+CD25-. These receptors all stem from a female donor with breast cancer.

The CDR3 region has the DNA TGCGCCAGCAGAAAGCCTGGGACAGGGTTCTACGAGCAGTACTTC. Translated, it gives CASRKPGTGFYEQYF. This rearrangement joins TRBV5-1 to TRBJ2-7; 9 nucleotides align to TRBD1. V gave up 5 bases and J gave up 3 bases; unmatched junction bases: 9. This CDR3 contains 15 residues. Looked up from germline, CDR1 is SGHRS and CDR2 is YFSETQ.

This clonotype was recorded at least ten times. Here the CDR3 DNA reads TGTGCCAGCAGACCGACAGGAACCGCTGGGGCCAACGTCCTGACTTTC. Protein product: CASRPTGTAGANVLTF. The rearrangement joins TRBV6-6 to TRBJ2-6; TRBD1 might be the D (6 bases). This CDR3 is 16 amino acids long. CDR1 is MNHNY and CDR2 is SVGAGI in the germline V gene (reference sequence). V was trimmed by 6 bases and J by 2 bases, leaving 14 bases between them.

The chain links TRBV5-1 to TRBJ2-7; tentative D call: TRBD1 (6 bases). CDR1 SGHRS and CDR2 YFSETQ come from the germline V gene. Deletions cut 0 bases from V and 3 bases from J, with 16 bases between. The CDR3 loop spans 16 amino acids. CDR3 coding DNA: TGCGCCAGCAGCTTGGCGAGGGGGACCCAGGTCTACGAGCAGTACTTC. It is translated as CASSLARGTQVYEQYF.